This TCR beta chain is drawn from a study of T cell responses to AZD1222 COVID-19 vaccine. Study-wide results and limits: Sampling captured repertoires only after the peak T cell response. Among the donors, most were white British and more were female, and clonal diversity was possibly underestimated.

Points on this clone: Its antigen is not known.

CDR1 is SQVTM, CDR2 ANQGSEA, per germline. V lost 7 bases to trimming and J lost 5 bases; unmatched junction nucleotides: 12. This CDR3 spans 14 amino acids. This table comes from immunoSEQ multiplex PCR, and its TCRdb copy is limited to in-frame clones, with some not included. Of more than 150,000 clones detected, roughly 91% appear once; the ten largest clones hold roughly 26%. This chain uses TRBV29-1 with TRBJ1-1, with 8 bases matching TRBD1. The sequence derives from an adult who received the AZD1222 COVID-19 vaccine. The sequencing used peripheral blood, collected 28 days after the second AZD1222 dose. CDR3 region: CSGVRTGRGTEAFF. The CDR3, as DNA: TGCAGCGGGGTGCGGACAGGGAGAGGGACTGAAGCTTTCTTT. The full variable domain, in which reference TRBV29-1 and TRBJ1-1 provide the parts outside the CDR3, is SAVISQKPSRDICQRGTSLTIQCQVDSQVTMMFWYRQQPGQSLTLIATANQGSEATYESGFVIDKFPISRPNLTFSTLTVSNMSPEDSSIYLCSGVRTGRGTEAFFGQGTRLTVV.